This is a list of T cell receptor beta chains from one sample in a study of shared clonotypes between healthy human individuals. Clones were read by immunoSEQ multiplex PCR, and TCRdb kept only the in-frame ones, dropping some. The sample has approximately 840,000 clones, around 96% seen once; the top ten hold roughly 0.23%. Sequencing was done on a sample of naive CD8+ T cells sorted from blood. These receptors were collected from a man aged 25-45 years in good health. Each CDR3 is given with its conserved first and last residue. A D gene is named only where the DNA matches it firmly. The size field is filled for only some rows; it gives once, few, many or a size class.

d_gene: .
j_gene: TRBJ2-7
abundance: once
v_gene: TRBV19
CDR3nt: TGTGCCAGTAAAGCCGGGACTGGGGAGTACGAGCAGTACTTC
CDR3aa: CASKAGTGEYEQYF

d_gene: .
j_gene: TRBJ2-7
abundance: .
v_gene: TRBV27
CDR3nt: TGTGCCAGCAGTTTAGTGGACGGGGAGCAGTACTTC
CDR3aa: CASSLVDGEQYF

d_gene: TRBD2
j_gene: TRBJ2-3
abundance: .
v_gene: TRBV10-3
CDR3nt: TGTGCCATCGGGACTAGCGGGAGTACAGATACGCAGTATTTT
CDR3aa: CAIGTSGSTDTQYF

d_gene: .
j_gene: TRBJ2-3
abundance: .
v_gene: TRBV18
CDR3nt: TGTGCCAGCTCACCACCGGGACCGTCGGGCGCAGATACGCAGTATTTT
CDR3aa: CASSPPGPSGADTQYF

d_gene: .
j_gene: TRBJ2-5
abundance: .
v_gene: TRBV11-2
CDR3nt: TGTGCCAGCAGCTCAATGGAGACCCAGTACTTC
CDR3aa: CASSSMETQYF

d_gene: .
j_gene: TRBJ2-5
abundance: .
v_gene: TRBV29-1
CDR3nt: TGCAGCGTAATAGATCTTAGGGAGACCCAGTACTTC
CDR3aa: CSVIDLRETQYF

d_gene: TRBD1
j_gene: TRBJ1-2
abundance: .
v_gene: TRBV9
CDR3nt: TGTGCCAGCAGCGTATCTGGGACAGGAGCTATGGGGTACACCTTC
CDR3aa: CASSVSGTGAMGYTF

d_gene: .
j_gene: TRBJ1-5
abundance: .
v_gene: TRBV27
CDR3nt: TGTGCCAGCAGTTTATCTGACAATCAGCCCCAGCATTTT
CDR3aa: CASSLSDNQPQHF

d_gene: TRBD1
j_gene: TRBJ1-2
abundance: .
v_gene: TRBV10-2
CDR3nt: TGCGCCAGCAGTGACACTGGACAGGGGGCCGATAACTATGGCTACACCTTC
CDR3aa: CASSDTGQGADNYGYTF

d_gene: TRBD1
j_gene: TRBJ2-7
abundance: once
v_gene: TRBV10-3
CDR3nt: TGTGCCATCACTCAGGACAGGGGGCTATACGAGCAGTACTTC
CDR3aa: CAITQDRGLYEQYF

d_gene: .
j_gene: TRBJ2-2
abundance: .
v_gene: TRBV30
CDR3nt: TGTGCCTGGAATCCGACCGGGGAGCTGTTTTTT
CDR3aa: CAWNPTGELFF

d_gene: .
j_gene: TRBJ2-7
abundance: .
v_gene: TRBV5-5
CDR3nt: TGTGCCAGCAGCTTGTGGCTACAGGACTACGAGCAGTACTTC
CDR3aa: CASSLWLQDYEQYF

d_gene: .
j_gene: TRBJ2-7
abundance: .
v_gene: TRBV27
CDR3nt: TGTGCCAGCAGTCCCCGGGGGAAGCTTAAGTACTTC
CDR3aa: CASSPRGKLKYF

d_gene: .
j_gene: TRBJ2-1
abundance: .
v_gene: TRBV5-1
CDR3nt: TGCGCCAGCAGACCGGACAGTTACAATGAGCAGTTCTTC
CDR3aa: CASRPDSYNEQFF

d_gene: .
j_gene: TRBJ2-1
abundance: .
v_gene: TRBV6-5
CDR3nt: TGTGCCAGCAGTTATCGGTGGTCCTACAATGAGCAGTTCTTC
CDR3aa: CASSYRWSYNEQFF

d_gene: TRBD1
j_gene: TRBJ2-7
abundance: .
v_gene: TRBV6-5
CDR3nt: TGTGCCAGCAGACCTGGACAGGAAGACGTCTACGAGCAGTACTTC
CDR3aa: CASRPGQEDVYEQYF

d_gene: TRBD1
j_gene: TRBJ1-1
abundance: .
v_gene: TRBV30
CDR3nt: TGTGCCTGGAGTCGGACAGGTCGGGGAGCTTTCTTT
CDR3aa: CAWSRTGRGAFF

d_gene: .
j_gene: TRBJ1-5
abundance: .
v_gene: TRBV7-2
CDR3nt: TGTGCCAGCAGCAATCGAGGGGGTCCACCCAGTAGCAATCAGCCCCAGCATTTT
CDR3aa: CASSNRGGPPSSNQPQHF

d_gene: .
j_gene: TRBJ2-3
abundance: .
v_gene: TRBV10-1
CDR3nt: TGCGCCAGCAGTGCAAGGGAGAGCCCAGATACGCAGTATTTT
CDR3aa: CASSARESPDTQYF

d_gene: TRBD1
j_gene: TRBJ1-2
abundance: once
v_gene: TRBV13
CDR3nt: TGTGCCAGCAGCTACGGGACAGGGGGCGGCTACACCTTC
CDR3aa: CASSYGTGGGYTF

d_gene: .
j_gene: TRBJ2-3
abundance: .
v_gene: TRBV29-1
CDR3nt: TGCAGCGTCGAGGACTACCAAAACACAGATACGCAGTATTTT
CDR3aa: CSVEDYQNTDTQYF

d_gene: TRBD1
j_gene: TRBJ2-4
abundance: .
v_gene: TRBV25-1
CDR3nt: TGTGCCAGCAGCCGGACAGGGTTGAAGGGCATTCAGTACTTC
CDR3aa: CASSRTGLKGIQYF

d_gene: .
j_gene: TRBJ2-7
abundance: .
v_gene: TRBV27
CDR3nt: TGTGCCAGCAGTGGTTCCCCGTCCTACGAGCAGTACTTC
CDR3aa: CASSGSPSYEQYF

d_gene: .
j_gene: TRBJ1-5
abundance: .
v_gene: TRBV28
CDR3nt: TGTGCCAGTGGGGAGGGGGAAGTCGATCAGCCCCAGCATTTT
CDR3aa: CASGEGEVDQPQHF

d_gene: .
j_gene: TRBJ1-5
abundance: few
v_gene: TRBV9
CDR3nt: TGTGCCAGCAGCGTAGGGGGAAGCAATCAGCCCCAGCATTTT
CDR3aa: CASSVGGSNQPQHF

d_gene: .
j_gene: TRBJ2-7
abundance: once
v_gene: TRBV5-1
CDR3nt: TGCGCCAGCAGCTTGGCATTGATGGGGGGAAGCTTTACCTACGAGCAGTACTTC
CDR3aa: CASSLALMGGSFTYEQYF

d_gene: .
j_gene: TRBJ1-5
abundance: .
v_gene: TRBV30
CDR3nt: TGTGCCTGGAGTCCCGGGGCCCTTAATCAGCCCCAGCATTTT
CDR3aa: CAWSPGALNQPQHF

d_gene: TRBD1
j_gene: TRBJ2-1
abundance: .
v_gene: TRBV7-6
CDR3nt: TGTGCCAGCAGCTTAGGGACGTCAGGGGGTCGGGATGAGCAGTTCTTC
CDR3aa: CASSLGTSGGRDEQFF